This note documents a single TCR beta chain sequence. Antigen unknown. CDR1 MRHNA and CDR2 SNTAGT come from the germline V gene. V lost 4 bases and J 6 bases, leaving 18 bases between the germline ends. CDR3 length: 15 residues. The data stem from a study of identical twins. Broader study findings: Modeled out-of-frame TCR alpha sharing in monozygotic twins fell below observed levels. Insertions were fewer in abundant cord blood beta clonotypes, whereas memory repertoires showed none of this pattern.

MiXCR, run by TCRdb on the 5' RACE reads, gives a single entry per CDR3 protein. The table includes about 480,000 distinct CDR3 sequences, 14% detected once. All of the donors were Caucasians in good health. These data are also associated with another study on yellow fever vaccine responses in identical twins.

The sample was CD4+ T cells sorted from blood. The clonotype originates from a woman under 30 in good health. V is TRBV6-4 and J is TRBJ1-1, with D perhaps matching TRBD1 (6 bases). The CDR3 DNA reads TGTGCCAGCAGTGGTCCAGGGGTGTTTGGTCCTGAAGCTTTCTTT. It yields the protein CASSGPGVFGPEAFF.